Listed below are T cell receptor beta chains from one sample, sequenced in a study of T cells after yellow fever vaccination. TCRdb itself ran the 5' RACE reads through MiXCR, one entry per CDR3 protein. Of 200,000 to 300,000 distinct CDR3 sequences listed, around 6.7% are singletons. Sample: CD4+ T cells sorted from PBMCs, taken on the day of the yellow fever booster vaccination. The receptors stem from a man between 25 and 39 years old who received the YFV17D yellow fever vaccine. CDR3s include the opening cysteine and the closing phenylalanine or tryptophan. Fields, in order: J gene, V gene, clone size, D gene, CDR3 protein, CDR3 DNA. The D gene is left open where the match is weak. Size values are once, few and many counts, or a class for expanded clones, and some rows have none.

>TRBJ1-5|TRBV12-3/TRBV12-4|NA|TRBD1
CTISFGTGYQYSNQPQHF
TGTACCATCAGTTTCGGGACAGGGTATCAATATAGCAATCAGCCCCAGCATTTT
>TRBJ2-5|TRBV5-1|many|NA
CASSTPGPRETQYF
TGCGCCAGCAGCACCCCGGGACCTAGGGAGACCCAGTACTTC
>TRBJ2-7|TRBV7-2|NA|TRBD1
CASSQKGQGIEQYF
TGTGCCAGCAGCCAAAAGGGACAGGGGATCGAGCAGTACTTC
>TRBJ1-2|TRBV20-1|NA|NA
CSARVGGFHGYTF
TGCAGTGCTAGAGTGGGGGGGTTTCATGGCTACACCTTC
>TRBJ1-6|TRBV5-1|many|TRBD1
CASSSGTGDSPLHF
TGCGCCAGCAGCTCCGGGACAGGGGATTCACCCCTCCACTTT
>TRBJ2-1|TRBV20-1|many|NA
CSAEGGVGVANEQFF
TGCAGTGCCGAAGGGGGGGTGGGAGTGGCGAATGAGCAGTTCTTC
>TRBJ2-2|TRBV21-1|NA|NA
CASRRWGGPNTGELFF
TGTGCCAGCAGGCGCTGGGGGGGCCCTAACACCGGGGAGCTGTTTTTT
>TRBJ1-1|TRBV12-3/TRBV12-4|NA|NA
CATQRGNTEAFF
TGTGCCACCCAGCGGGGGAACACTGAAGCTTTCTTT
>TRBJ2-1|TRBV10-3|few|TRBD2
CAITSGGNEQFF
TGTGCCATAACTAGCGGGGGCAATGAGCAGTTCTTC
>TRBJ1-3|TRBV18|few|NA
CASSPDRRSSGNTIYF
TGTGCCAGCTCACCAGATAGGCGCAGCTCTGGAAACACCATATATTTT
>TRBJ2-7|TRBV5-4|few|TRBD2
CASSPGSRGRLDEQYF
TGTGCCAGCAGCCCAGGTTCCCGCGGGAGACTCGACGAGCAGTACTTC
>TRBJ2-3|TRBV29-1|many|TRBD2
CSVEELAGGQDTQYF
TGCAGCGTTGAAGAACTAGCGGGAGGGCAAGATACGCAGTATTTT
>TRBJ2-7|TRBV15|NA|NA
CATGRGRNYEQYF
TGTGCCACCGGTCGCGGGCGGAACTACGAGCAGTACTTC
>TRBJ2-1|TRBV11-2|few|NA
CASSPGAITYNEQFF
TGTGCCAGCAGCCCCGGGGCGATTACCTACAATGAGCAGTTCTTC
>TRBJ2-7|TRBV5-4|few|TRBD2
CASSPKGGTSSYEQYF
TGTGCCAGCAGCCCCAAGGGGGGGACTAGTTCCTACGAGCAGTACTTC
>TRBJ2-7|TRBV30|NA|NA
CAWSAGDF
TGTGCCTGGAGTGCGGGAGACTTC
>TRBJ2-5|TRBV7-3|few|NA
CASARSAQETQYF
TGTGCCAGCGCCCGGTCAGCCCAAGAGACCCAGTACTTC
>TRBJ2-7|TRBV7-2|few|NA
CASSLFGGEQYF
TGTGCCAGCAGCTTATTCGGGGGCGAGCAGTACTTC
>TRBJ2-3|TRBV7-8|many|NA
CASSLAGRAADTQYF
TGTGCCAGCAGCTTAGCGGGCAGGGCCGCAGATACGCAGTATTTT
>TRBJ2-1|TRBV19|few|NA
CASSIGRASRGEQFF
TGTGCCAGTAGTATAGGACGGGCTAGCCGAGGGGAGCAGTTCTTC
>TRBJ2-1|TRBV6-5|many|TRBD1
CASRGQGRNEQFF
TGTGCCAGCAGGGGACAGGGGAGGAATGAGCAGTTCTTC
>TRBJ2-5|TRBV5-5|few|NA
CASKWGGRLQETQYF
TGTGCCAGCAAATGGGGCGGAAGACTACAAGAGACCCAGTACTTC
>TRBJ2-7|TRBV7-2|few|NA
CASSVGPVYEQYF
TGTGCCAGCAGCGTTGGACCAGTCTACGAGCAGTACTTC
>TRBJ2-3|TRBV29-1|many|TRBD2
CSVEGLGVRTDTQYF
TGCAGCGTCGAGGGACTAGGGGTTCGCACAGATACGCAGTATTTT
>TRBJ1-4|TRBV7-9|NA|NA
CASSQKSVQGGEKLFF
TGTGCCAGCAGCCAAAAGTCTGTACAGGGTGGTGAAAAACTGTTTTTT
>TRBJ2-2|TRBV5-1|few|NA
CASSLSGGANTGELFF
TGCGCCAGCAGCTTGAGTGGCGGCGCGAACACCGGGGAGCTGTTTTTT
>TRBJ1-2|TRBV29-1|many|NA
CSVEDRWQGNYGYTF
TGCAGCGTTGAAGATCGATGGCAGGGTAACTATGGCTACACCTTC
>TRBJ2-1|TRBV3-1|NA|TRBD2
CATTRSGLVNNEQFF
TGTGCCACCACCCGTTCGGGACTAGTTAACAATGAGCAGTTCTTC
>TRBJ2-7|TRBV10-3|many|NA
CAISGSYEQYF
TGTGCCATCAGTGGATCCTACGAGCAGTACTTC
>TRBJ2-1|TRBV20-1|many|NA
CSARAPQGSNEQFF
TGCAGTGCTAGAGCCCCCCAAGGCTCAAATGAGCAGTTCTTC
>TRBJ2-5|TRBV7-9|few|NA
CASSSPSEGETQYF
TGTGCCAGCAGCTCCCCGTCGGAGGGAGAGACCCAGTACTTC
>TRBJ2-5|TRBV10-2|few|NA
CASRDSSPETQYF
TGCGCCAGCCGCGACAGTTCCCCAGAGACCCAGTACTTC
>TRBJ2-4|TRBV18|NA|NA
CASSPAQGRAKNIQYF
TGTGCCAGCTCGCCCGCACAGGGACGAGCCAAAAACATTCAGTACTTC
>TRBJ2-5|TRBV28|many|NA
CASSQGRRETQYF
TGTGCCAGCAGCCAAGGGCGGCGGGAGACCCAGTACTTC
>TRBJ2-7|TRBV6-1|many|NA
CASSLRMAYEQYF
TGTGCCAGCAGCCTCCGGATGGCCTACGAGCAGTACTTC
>TRBJ1-2|TRBV20-1|NA|NA
CSATRDGLYGYTF
TGCAGTGCTACCCGGGACGGCCTCTATGGCTACACCTTC
>TRBJ2-2|TRBV5-1|NA|TRBD1
CASSLAPQGASGTGELFF
TGCGCCAGCAGCTTGGCCCCGCAGGGGGCTAGTGGCACCGGGGAGCTGTTTTTT
>TRBJ2-3|TRBV20-1|few|TRBD2
CSAKAGAADTQYF
TGCAGTGCGAAAGCGGGAGCGGCAGATACGCAGTATTTT
>TRBJ2-1|TRBV5-6|NA|TRBD1
CASTYQGDWGNEQFF
TGTGCCAGCACGTACCAGGGGGATTGGGGAAATGAGCAGTTCTTC
>TRBJ2-7|TRBV6-2/TRBV6-3|few|TRBD2
CASSSSPGRRQRGSSYEQYF
TGTGCCAGCAGTTCCTCCCCGGGACGAAGGCAGCGCGGGAGCTCCTACGAGCAGTACTTC
>TRBJ1-1|TRBV15|many|NA
CATSKWNTEAFF
TGTGCCACCAGCAAATGGAACACTGAAGCTTTCTTT
>TRBJ2-1|TRBV11-2|NA|TRBD2
CASSRRTSGRVSSYNEQFF
TGTGCCAGCAGCCGTCGGACTAGCGGGAGGGTAAGCTCCTACAATGAGCAGTTCTTC
>TRBJ1-4|TRBV28|many|NA
CASRSPGRQNEKLFF
TGTGCCAGCAGGAGCCCGGGACGGCAAAATGAAAAACTGTTTTTT
>TRBJ2-7|TRBV19|NA|TRBD1
CASSPRTGANSYEQYF
TGTGCCAGTAGTCCCAGGACAGGGGCAAACTCCTACGAGCAGTACTTC
>TRBJ2-1|TRBV7-2|few|TRBD2
CASSVAPLTSGTDEQFF
TGTGCCAGCAGCGTAGCTCCTTTAACTAGCGGGACTGATGAGCAGTTCTTC
>TRBJ2-5|TRBV7-2|few|TRBD2
CASSQELAGGTQYF
TGTGCCAGCAGCCAGGAACTAGCGGGAGGGACCCAGTACTTC
>TRBJ2-1|TRBV10-3|many|TRBD1
CAIRSGTGDNEQFF
TGTGCCATCAGGTCCGGGACAGGGGACAATGAGCAGTTCTTC
>TRBJ1-5|TRBV28|NA|NA
CASSSLPNQPQHF
TGTGCCAGCAGTTCTCTACCGAATCAGCCCCAGCATTTT
>TRBJ2-3|TRBV9|few|TRBD2
CASSPFLAGDPTDTQYF
TGTGCCAGCAGCCCGTTTCTAGCGGGAGATCCCACAGATACGCAGTATTTT
>TRBJ2-2|TRBV4-2|NA|NA
CASSQDLALRAGELFF
NA
>TRBJ2-5|TRBV7-2|many|TRBD2
CASSSTRGGETQYF
TGTGCCAGCAGCTCTACCCGGGGGGGAGAGACCCAGTACTTC
>TRBJ2-1|TRBV7-2|few|TRBD2
CASTLSAGDYNEQFF
TGTGCCAGCACCTTGAGTGCGGGAGACTACAATGAGCAGTTCTTC
>TRBJ1-5|TRBV7-2|few|TRBD1
CASTQGGTNQPQHF
TGTGCCAGCACCCAGGGGGGGACCAATCAGCCCCAGCATTTT
>TRBJ2-3|TRBV5-4|many|NA
CASRSDTEVADTQYF
TGTGCCAGCAGGTCGGACACGGAAGTGGCAGATACGCAGTATTTT
>TRBJ2-5|TRBV20-1|few|NA
CSGASEVGAQYF
TGCAGTGGGGCTAGCGAGGTCGGGGCCCAGTACTTC
>TRBJ2-7|TRBV12-3/TRBV12-4|many|NA
CASSLAGDREQYF
TGTGCCAGCAGTTTAGCGGGAGATCGCGAGCAGTACTTC
>TRBJ2-3|TRBV6-2/TRBV6-3|many|NA
CASSIGAGPQYF
TGTGCCAGCAGTATAGGGGCAGGGCCGCAGTATTTT
>TRBJ2-7|TRBV9|few|NA
CASSTQGSSYEQYF
TGTGCCAGCAGCACTCAGGGGAGCTCCTACGAGCAGTACTTC
>TRBJ2-1|TRBV6-2/TRBV6-3|many|TRBD1
CASSETRDRYNEQFF
TGTGCCAGCAGTGAGACCCGGGACAGGTACAATGAGCAGTTCTTC